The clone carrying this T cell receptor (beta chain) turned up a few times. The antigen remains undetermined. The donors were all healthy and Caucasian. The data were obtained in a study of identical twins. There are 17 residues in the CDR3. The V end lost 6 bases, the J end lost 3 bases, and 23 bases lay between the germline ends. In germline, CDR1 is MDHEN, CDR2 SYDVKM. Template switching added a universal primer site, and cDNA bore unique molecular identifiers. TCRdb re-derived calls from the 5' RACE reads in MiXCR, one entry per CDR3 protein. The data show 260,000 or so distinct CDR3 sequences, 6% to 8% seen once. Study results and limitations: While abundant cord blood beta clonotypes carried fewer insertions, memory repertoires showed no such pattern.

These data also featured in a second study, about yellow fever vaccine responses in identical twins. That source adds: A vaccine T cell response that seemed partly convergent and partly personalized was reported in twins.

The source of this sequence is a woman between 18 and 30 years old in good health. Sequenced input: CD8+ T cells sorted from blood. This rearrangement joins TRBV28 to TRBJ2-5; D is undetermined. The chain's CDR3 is CASRHLQDMADKETQYF. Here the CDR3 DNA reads TGTGCCAGCAGACACCTCCAAGACATGGCTGATAAAGAGACCCAGTACTTC. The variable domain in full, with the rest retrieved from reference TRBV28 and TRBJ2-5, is DVKVTQSSRYLVKRTGEKVFLECVQDMDHENMFWYRQDPGLGLRLIYFSYDVKMKEKGDIPEGYSVSREKKERFSLILESASTNQTSMYLCASRHLQDMADKETQYFGPGTRLLVL.